Only one count was recorded for the clone carrying this T cell receptor beta chain. Reverse transcription used roughly 0.5 to 1 ug RNA and random hexamers. The immunoSEQ assay covered 54 Vbeta and 13 Jbeta segments for CDR3. Each CDR3 protein is one row after TCRdb ran MiXCR on the immunoSEQ multiplex PCR reads. The profile covers roughly 110,000 distinct CDR3 sequences, with roughly 95% appearing a single time and around 0.38% taken by the ten largest. The entry originates in a study of CD8 T cells in Susac syndrome. This CDR3 comprises 12 residues. Between the trimmed V and J ends, which lost 7 bases and 5 bases, there was a span of 10 bases. The germline V gene has CDR1 SGDLS and CDR2 YYNGEE.

This sequence joins TRBV9 and TRBJ1-5; maybe TRBD1 (5 bases). The sequenced sample was CD8+ T cells from PBMCs. The sequence was obtained from a human donor with Susac syndrome. The CDR3 region is CASGGGDQPQHF. CDR3 DNA: TGTGCCAGCGGGGGAGGGGATCAGCCCCAGCATTTT.